The entry below gives a single T cell receptor (beta chain) sequence along with its context. This clonotype was counted only a few times. Its antigen is not yet known. No much larger clone exists at a distance of one base, and base qualities are not known. These data come from a study of CD8 T cells in ankylosing spondylitis (dated by TCRdb to 2017 to 2019). Some background on the complete study: The study set out to find disease-linked TCR variants by profiling T cell receptor beta repertoires in ankylosing spondylitis patients and healthy donors. In total, the full study cohort was made up of 85 to 140 healthy donors and some 26 ankylosing spondylitis patients. Peripheral blood samples were taken, and synovial fluid was additionally collected from ankylosing spondylitis patients. Beyond this particular receptor, the publication reports: The disease-linked clones were reported as significantly enriched in matched synovial fluid samples from ankylosing spondylitis patients. A CD8+ phenotype was shown by the disease-linked clones, which were found at relatively low frequencies in peripheral blood. Blood from ankylosing spondylitis patients appeared to be characterized by a TCR beta motif made up of several highly homologous amino acid variants. Some of the motif variants had been reported before in the synovial fluid and blood of reactive arthritis patients, a finding that suggests common disease-initiation mechanisms.

The germline V gene (reference sequence) sets CDR1 to LNHNV and CDR2 to YYDKDF. V trim: 0 bases; J trim: 5 bases; unmatched bases: 9. Measured from the cysteine to the phenylalanine, the CDR3 is 17 residues long. This entry keeps only the CDR3 DNA: 51 bases, framed from base 1. TCRdb lists the instrument as Illumina HiSeq 2500. TCR beta libraries were prepared by quantitative 5'-RACE with molecular barcodes. The authors processed their data as follows. A new computational method based on a probabilistic model of VDJ rearrangement was used to identify disease-linked TCR variants. In TCRdb, the public reads were trimmed at Q25 with fastp and aligned with MiXCR, with productive beta chains retained. Records with the same CDR3 protein are collapsed into one entry carrying the most frequent genes and DNA. In this record, the V and J calls reflect TCRdb's handling and not the investigators' own analysis. Recorded for this sample are approximately 550,000 distinct CDR3 sequences; 10% to 15% of them occurred a single time. Together, the top ten hold under 7.5% of the sample.

The chain links TRBV15 with TRBJ2-2; TRBD2 matches 7 bases in the middle. The sequence derives from a male donor with ankylosing spondylitis. The sample comprised blood, either unsorted or a sorted T cell fraction (not recorded which). At the DNA level, the sequence is TGTGCCACCAGCAGAGATCGGTGGGAGGGCAGGACCGGGGAGCTGTTTTTT. Translated, it gives CATSRDRWEGRTGELFF.